Below, 7 T cell receptor beta chains from the same sample are listed, as sequenced in a study of early T cells in non-severe SARS-CoV-2 infection. TCRdb reanalysed the 5' RACE reads using MiXCR and keeps one entry per CDR3 protein. The sample includes just over 25,000 distinct CDR3 sequences, approximately 4.8% of them seen just once. Sequencing was done on a sample of whole blood. The receptors here all came from an adult who was a healthcare worker with PCR-confirmed SARS-CoV-2 infection or an uninfected control (not recorded which).

The J gene is TRBJ1-3, the V gene TRBV12-3 or TRBV12-4; 7 bases match TRBD1. V dropped 6 bases and J dropped 6; count of bases not matched to a gene: 11. This CDR3 has 15 amino acids. CDR3 in amino acids: CASRRQGGTENTIYF. The DNA for the CDR3 is TGTGCCAGCAGAAGACAGGGAGGAACTGAAAACACCATATATTTT.

The rearrangement uses TRBV20-1 and TRBJ1-6; 7 nucleotides line up with TRBD1. Trimming at V came to 3 bases and at J to 11 bases, leaving 10 bases not matched to a gene. CDR1 DFQATT and CDR2 SNEGSKA come from the germline V gene (reference sequence). This CDR3 spans 14 amino acids. The CDR3, as DNA: TGCAGTGCTAGGCCTCTGACAGGGTGGCCACCCCTCCACTTT. Its translation: CSARPLTGWPPLHF.

This clonotype was picked up one time. This chain uses TRBV3-1 with TRBJ1-4, with D uncertain. CDR1 and CDR2 from the germline V gene are LGHDT and YNNKEL (reference sequence). V lost 0 bases to trimming and J lost 3 bases, with 8 bases between them. The CDR3 is 15 amino acids. The CDR3 DNA follows: TGTGCCAGCAGCCAAGATCCCGTTTCTAATGAAAAACTGTTTTTT. Translated: CASSQDPVSNEKLFF.

This clonotype was detected a few times. The CDR3 loop reads CSATRANQPQHF. The DNA for the CDR3 is TGCAGTGCTACCCGGGCAAATCAGCCCCAGCATTTT. The V gene is TRBV20-1, the J gene TRBJ1-5; D uncertain. CDR1 and CDR2 (germline): DFQATT, SNEGSKA (reference sequence). The CDR3 has 12 residues. Trimming left V 4 bases short and J 4 bases short, with 8 bases between.

About this clonotype: The junction departs from the called germline gene at one end, perhaps through a read error. The chain links TRBV6-6 to TRBJ2-7; D possibly uses TRBD1 or TRBD2 (6 bases each). This CDR3 is 14 amino acids long. Germline V gene data show CDR1 as MNHNY and CDR2 as SVGAGI (reference sequence). DNA for the CDR3: TGTGCCAGCGACAGGCGGGACCCCTCCTCCGAGCAGTACTTC. This translates into CASDRRDPSSEQYF.

This clonotype appeared many times. The chain combines TRBV6-5 with TRBJ2-1, with D uncertain. Germline V gives CDR1 MNHEY, CDR2 SVGAGI. Trimming removed 8 bases from V and 8 bases from J, with 16 bases in between. CDR3 length: 13 amino acids. The CDR3 sequence: CASARTTKDEQFF. The DNA for the CDR3 is TGTGCCAGCGCAAGGACGACAAAGGATGAGCAGTTCTTC.

This clonotype has only a few counts. The chain is built from TRBV6-5 and TRBJ2-1, with 7 bases identical to TRBD2. CDR1 and CDR2 from the germline V gene are MNHEY and SVGAGI. The CDR3 totals 12 residues. Trimming at V came to 9 bases and at J to 8 bases, leaving 7 bases not matched to a gene. The CDR3 DNA sequence: TGTGCCAGTCATACACTAGCGTATGAGCAGTTCTTC. Its translation is CASHTLAYEQFF.